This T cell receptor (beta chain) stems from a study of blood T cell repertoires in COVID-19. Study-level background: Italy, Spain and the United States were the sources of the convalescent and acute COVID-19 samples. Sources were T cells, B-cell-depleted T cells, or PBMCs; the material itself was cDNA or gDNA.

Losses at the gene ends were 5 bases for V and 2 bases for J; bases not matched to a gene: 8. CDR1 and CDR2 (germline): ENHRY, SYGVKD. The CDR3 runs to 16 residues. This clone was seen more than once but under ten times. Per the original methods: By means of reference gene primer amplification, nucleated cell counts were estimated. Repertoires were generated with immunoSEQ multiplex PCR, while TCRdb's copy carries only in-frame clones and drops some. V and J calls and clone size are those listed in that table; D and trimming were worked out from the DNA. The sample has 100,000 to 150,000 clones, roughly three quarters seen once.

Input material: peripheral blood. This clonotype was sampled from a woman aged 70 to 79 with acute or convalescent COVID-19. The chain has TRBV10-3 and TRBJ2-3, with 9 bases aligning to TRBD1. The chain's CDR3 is CAISRKTGGPTDTQYF. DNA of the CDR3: TGTGCCATCAGTAGAAAGACAGGGGGACCCACAGATACGCAGTATTTT.